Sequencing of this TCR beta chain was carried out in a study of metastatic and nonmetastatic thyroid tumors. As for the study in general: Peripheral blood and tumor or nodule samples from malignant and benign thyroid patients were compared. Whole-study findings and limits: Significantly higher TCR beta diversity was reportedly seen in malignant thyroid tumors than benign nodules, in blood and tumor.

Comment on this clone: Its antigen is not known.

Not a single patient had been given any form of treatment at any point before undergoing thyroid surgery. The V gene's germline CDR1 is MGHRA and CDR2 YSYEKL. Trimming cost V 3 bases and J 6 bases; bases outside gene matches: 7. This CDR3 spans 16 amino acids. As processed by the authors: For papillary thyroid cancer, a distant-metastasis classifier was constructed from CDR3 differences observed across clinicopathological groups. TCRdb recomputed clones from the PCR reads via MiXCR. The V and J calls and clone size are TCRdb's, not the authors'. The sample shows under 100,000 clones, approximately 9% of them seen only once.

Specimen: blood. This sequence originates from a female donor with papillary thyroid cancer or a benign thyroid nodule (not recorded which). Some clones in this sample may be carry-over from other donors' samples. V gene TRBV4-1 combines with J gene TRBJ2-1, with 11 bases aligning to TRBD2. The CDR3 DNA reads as TGCGCCAGCAGCCACCTATCTAGCGGGGGGCCCAATGAGCAGTTCTTC. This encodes CASSHLSSGGPNEQFF.